These 10 T cell receptor delta chains came from one sample sequenced in a study of delta chains in infants with herpesvirus infections. Gamma-chain- and delta-chain-specific primers converted PBMC RNA into TCR cDNA. TCRdb re-called clones from the RT-PCR reads via CATT. The table includes 200 to 250 delta-chain clones, about 14% detected once. The sample consisted of peripheral blood, taken at time point 1 of longitudinal follow-up. These receptors all come from a human donor who was a Ugandan infant, either HIV-exposed or HIV-unexposed (not recorded which).

V usage is TRDV2 and J usage is TRDJ1; D unclear. The length of the CDR3 is 13 residues. The germline V gene has CDR1 GEAIGNYY and CDR2 EKD. The V end lost 0 bases, the J end lost 2 bases, and 6 bases lay between the germline ends. CDR3 loop: CACDTLKTDKLIF. CDR3 sequence (DNA): TGTGCCTGTGACACCCTCAAAACCGATAAACTCATCTTT.

Sample share makes this clone large. This sequence joins TRDV1 and TRDJ1, with D possibly called TRDD1 or TRDD3 (5 bases each). This CDR3 spans 18 amino acids. Trimming removed 2 bases at V and 2 bases at J, with 21 bases between. Germline V gene lookup returns CDR1 TSWWSYY and CDR2 QGS. In DNA, the CDR3 is TGTGCTCTTGGGGAAATAGTGGAGCCGGGGGCTCCAACCGATAAACTCATCTTT. As protein: CALGEIVEPGAPTDKLIF.

This clone is large (0.1 to 1%). V is TRDV2 and J is TRDJ3; 8 nucleotides align to TRDD3. The CDR3 has 16 residues. CDR1 is GEAIGNYY and CDR2 is EKD in the germline V gene. J gave up 3 bases and V 0 bases, and 0 bases lay outside the gene matches. In DNA, the CDR3 is TGTGCCTGTGACACCGGGGGATACTGGGACACCCGACAGATGTTTTTC. It yields the protein CACDTGGYWDTRQMFF.

V usage is TRDV2 and J usage is TRDJ3, with a possible D match to TRDD3 (5 bases). The germline CDR1 and CDR2 sequences are GEAIGNYY and EKD. This CDR3 spans 18 amino acids. V was clipped by 0 bases and J by 2 bases, with 13 bases between them. CDR3 bases: TGTGCCTGTGACACCGAATACGCAGGGACCTGGGACACCCGACAGATGTTTTTC. This gives the protein CACDTEYAGTWDTRQMFF.

With regard to this clone: It differs at one base from a far larger clone, so likely a read error. The same CDR3 can be traced to other DNA sequences in this sample. The genes are TRDV1 and TRDJ1; TRDD3 matches 7 bases. Per the germline V gene, CDR1 is TSWWSYY and CDR2 is QGS. The V and J ends lost 3 bases and 8 bases, in that order; junction bases with no gene match: 27. The CDR3 extends over 20 amino acids. For the CDR3, the DNA is TGTGCTCTTGGGGATGATCATCACGGGCCTTATACGCTTTACTGGGGAAAACTCATCTTT. This codes for CALGDDHHGPYTLYWGKLIF.

This clone counts as hyperexpanded. The CDR3 loop reads CACDSLLGDTAQLFF. DNA of the CDR3: TGTGCCTGTGACTCCCTTTTAGGGGATACAGCACAACTCTTCTTT. The J gene is TRDJ2, the V gene TRDV2, with D possibly matching TRDD3 (6 bases). Germline assignment: CDR1 GEAIGNYY and CDR2 EKD. The CDR3 covers 15 residues. V was pared by 3 bases and J by 5 bases, with 15 bases between.

This clone ranks as large (0.1 to 1%). The V call is TRDV2, the J call TRDJ1; 9 nucleotides line up with TRDD3. The CDR3 runs to 21 residues. CDR1 and CDR2 from the germline V gene are GEAIGNYY and EKD. V shed 0 bases, J shed 0 bases, and the junction held 19 bases outside the gene matches. The CDR3 DNA is TGTGCCTGTGACACCGCTAGCAAGACTGGGGGACCCCTCCTGTACACCGATAAACTCATCTTT. It yields the protein CACDTASKTGGPLLYTDKLIF.

A few counts support this clone. For this DNA, TCRdb reports the protein of a much larger clone, which diverges at residue 4, most likely from a read error; the protein presented here is translated directly from the DNA. V usage is TRDV1 and J usage is TRDJ3, with 7 bases lining up with TRDD3. CDR1 and CDR2 from the germline V gene are TSWWSYY and QGS. There are 23 residues in the CDR3. The DNA for the CDR3 is TGTGCTCTTGAGGAATTGGCCTACTGGGGATTCACCTATACACCCTGGGACACCCGACAGATGTTTTTC. Residues: CALEELAYWGFTYTPWDTRQMFF.

As concerns this clone: TCRdb lists the protein of a much larger clone for this DNA, which differs at residue 12, so this is likely a read error; the protein given here is translated from the DNA itself. The rearrangement joins TRDV1 to TRDJ1, with TRDD3 as a possible D gene (6 bases). The CDR3 is 17 residues long. CDR1 is TSWWSYY and CDR2 is QGS in the germline V gene. The CDR3 protein is CALGGPTRTGSGDKLIF. DNA for the CDR3: TGTGCTCTGGGGGGGCCTACCCGTACTGGGTCGGGCGATAAACTCATCTTT.

This clone was counted only a few times. The TCRdb protein comes from a much larger clone and disagrees with this DNA's translation at residue 11, likely due to a read error; the protein given here is derived from the DNA. This sequence joins TRDV1 and TRDJ1, with D tentatively TRDD3 (8 bases). The V gene's germline CDR1 is TSWWSYY and CDR2 QGS. The ends were cut back, 2 bases at V and 2 bases at J, with 30 bases in the middle. This CDR3 is 21 amino acids long. CDR3 nucleotide sequence: TGTGCTCTTGGGGAATTGAGGGCTCTTCCTAAGTCAACTGGGGGGACCGATAAACTCATCTTT. As protein: CALGELRALPKSTGGTDKLIF.